These 12 T cell receptor beta chains were sequenced from one sample in a study of shared clonotypes between healthy human individuals. Profiling relied on immunoSEQ multiplex PCR, and the TCRdb table lists in-frame clones only, not all of them. The table has 1.6 million or so clones, roughly 95% seen once. Material for sequencing was naive CD4+ T cells sorted from blood. Subset noted: CD45RA+ positively selected. The receptors were gathered from a man aged 30 to 45 in good health.

The rearrangement joins TRBV19 to TRBJ2-3, with D uncertain. The CDR3 spans 14 residues. Trimming removed 8 bases from V and 0 bases from J, with 12 bases in between. The V gene's germline CDR1 is LNHDA and CDR2 SQIVND (reference sequence). In nucleotides, the CDR3 is TGTGCCAGTGGCGTCGGGTTAAGCACAGATACGCAGTATTTT. This gives the protein CASGVGLSTDTQYF.

The rearrangement joins TRBV7-9 to TRBJ1-2, with TRBD1 as a possible D gene (6 bases). Germline values: CDR1 SEHNR, CDR2 FQNEAQ (reference sequence). The CDR3 has 14 amino acids. Trimming shortened V by 3 bases and J by 6 bases, and 14 bases separated the two germline ends. The CDR3 nucleotides are TGTGCCAGCAGCTTCGGGGGCGTTGGGGATGGCTACACCTTC. Translation gives CASSFGGVGDGYTF.

The chain has TRBV7-9 and TRBJ1-3; D gene ambiguous. The CDR3 runs to 13 residues. Germline loops: CDR1 SEHNR, CDR2 FQNEAQ (reference sequence). The V end was cut by 6 bases, the J end by 0 bases, with 6 bases between. The CDR3 sequence is CASRLSSGNTIYF. The CDR3, as DNA: TGTGCCAGCAGACTCTCCTCTGGAAACACCATATATTTT.

The chain links TRBV28 to TRBJ2-1; unclear D gene. Trimming pared 4 bases from V and 0 bases from J, leaving 13 bases between. The CDR3 consists of 16 residues. CDR1 MDHEN and CDR2 SYDVKM come from the germline V gene. The CDR3 DNA follows: TGTGCCAGCAGTTCCCTCCAGGCGGACTCCTACAATGAGCAGTTCTTC. It translates to CASSSLQADSYNEQFF.

The V gene is TRBV10-3, the J gene TRBJ2-3; 7 bases agree with TRBD1. This CDR3 comprises 14 residues. In germline, CDR1 is ENHRY, CDR2 SYGVKD. The V gene end was trimmed by 4 bases and the J gene end by 3 bases; junction bases not matched to a gene: 4. CDR3 loop: CAISVRQGTDTQYF. DNA for the CDR3: TGTGCCATCAGTGTACGACAGGGTACAGATACGCAGTATTTT.

The CDR3 sequence: CASSPRQYQETQYF. In nucleotides, the CDR3 is TGTGCCAGCAGCCCGAGACAGTACCAAGAGACCCAGTACTTC. This sequence joins TRBV7-2 and TRBJ2-5; D may be TRBD1 (5 bases). V was shortened by 5 bases and J by 0 bases, with 10 bases between the two germline ends. Per the germline V gene, CDR1 is SGHTA and CDR2 is FQGNSA. The CDR3 is made up of 14 amino acids.

The chain is built from TRBV2 and TRBJ1-5, with TRBD1 matching 8 bases. The CDR3 runs 16 residues. The V gene end was trimmed by 3 bases and the J gene end by 3 bases; junction bases not matched to a gene: 7. Germline V gene sequence: CDR1 SNHLY, CDR2 FYNNEI. CDR3 bases: TGTGCCAGCAGTGACGGGACAGGAGCGTTCAATCAGCCCCAGCATTTT. The encoded protein is CASSDGTGAFNQPQHF.

V gene TRBV28 combines with J gene TRBJ2-7; D is possibly TRBD1 (6 bases). V was shortened by 4 bases and J by 2 bases, with 12 bases between the two germline ends. CDR3 length: 14 amino acids. Germline assignment: CDR1 MDHEN and CDR2 SYDVKM. The CDR3 protein is CASSSYRTAYEQYF. The CDR3 region has the DNA TGTGCCAGCAGTTCTTACCGGACAGCCTACGAGCAGTACTTC.

The rearrangement joins TRBV10-2 to TRBJ2-7; 7 nucleotides align to TRBD1. Germline V lookup: CDR1 WSHSY, CDR2 SAAADI. This CDR3 has 15 residues. V trimming: 3 bases; J trimming: 2 bases; junction bases outside the gene matches: 7. The CDR3, as DNA: TGCGCCAGCAGTGAACCCGACAGGGTGGCCTACGAGCAGTACTTC. This encodes CASSEPDRVAYEQYF.

Here the CDR3 DNA reads TGTGCCAGCAGCTTGGCCCCGGGGTACAGCAATCAGCCCCAGCATTTT. It specifies CASSLAPGYSNQPQHF. V usage is TRBV5-6 and J usage is TRBJ1-5; the D is unclear. The CDR3 runs to 16 residues. In germline, CDR1 is SGHDT, CDR2 YYEEEE. Trimming took off 0 bases at V and 1 base at J, with 11 bases between the two ends. Complete variable domain (other parts from reference TRBV5-6 and TRBJ1-5): DAGVTQSPTHLIKTRGQQVTLRCSPKSGHDTVSWYQQALGQGPQFIFQYYEEEERQRGNFPDRFSGHQFPNYSSELNVNALLLGDSALYLCASSLAPGYSNQPQHFGDGTRLSIL.

The chain links TRBV11-2 to TRBJ2-5; 7 nucleotides match TRBD2. V was pared by 0 bases and J by 1 base, with 11 bases of the junction left unmatched. This CDR3 is built from 18 residues. CDR1 and CDR2 (germline): SGHAT, FQNNGV. The CDR3 sequence: CASSLDMGLAALQETQYF. Written as DNA, the CDR3 is TGTGCCAGCAGCTTAGATATGGGGCTAGCGGCCCTCCAAGAGACCCAGTACTTC.

The chain employs TRBV18 and TRBJ2-5, with TRBD2 identical over 10 bases. CDR1 is KGHSH and CDR2 is LQKENI in the germline V gene. CDR3 length equals 17 residues. Losses at the gene ends were 3 bases for V and 1 base for J; bases not matched to a gene: 8. The CDR3 spells CASSPQIAGGSQETQYF. The CDR3 DNA reads as TGTGCCAGCTCACCTCAGATAGCGGGAGGTTCCCAAGAGACCCAGTACTTC.